These 24 T cell receptor beta chains originate from one sample sequenced in a study of CD8 T cell repertoires and HIV-1 epitope variants. Clones were sequenced by immunoSEQ multiplex PCR, and TCRdb holds only the in-frame ones, with some missing. The table lists several thousand clones, under 80% of them singletons. Their antigen targets remain unknown. Sequenced sample: cultured CD8+ T cells derived from PBMCs. Receptor source: a male donor with HIV.

The chain employs TRBV2 and TRBJ2-2, with 7 positions matching TRBD2. CDR3 length: 17 amino acids. Germline trimming cut 10 bases from V and 3 bases from J; bases unmatched to any gene: 17. Germline CDR1 is SNHLY and CDR2 is FYNNEI. DNA for the CDR3: TGTGCCACCACACTAATCGGTGGACTAGGCGACACCGGGGAGCTGTTTTTT. This codes for CATTLIGGLGDTGELFF.

The V call is TRBV6-5, the J call TRBJ1-3; D perhaps matches TRBD1 (5 bases). From germline, CDR1 is MNHEY and CDR2 SVGAGI. The ends were cut back, 9 bases at V and 0 bases at J, with 12 bases in the middle. This CDR3 contains 14 residues. The CDR3, as DNA: TGTGCCAGTACAGGTTACAGCTCTGGAAACACCATATATTTT. It encodes CASTGYSSGNTIYF.

For the CDR3, the DNA is TGTGCCAGCAGCGTCCTGGGACAGGGTAACTACGAGCAGTACTTC. It encodes CASSVLGQGNYEQYF. The chain couples TRBV13 to TRBJ2-7; the match to TRBD1 covers 9 bases. The CDR3 consists of 15 residues. Trimming cost V 5 bases and J 3 bases; bases outside gene matches: 8. The germline V gene encodes CDR1 PRHDT and CDR2 FYEKMQ (reference sequence).

Only one count was recorded for this clone. This chain uses TRBV7-2 with TRBJ1-6; D possibly corresponds to TRBD1 (6 bases). Trimming removed 4 bases from V and 10 bases from J, with 20 bases in between. This CDR3 is 16 amino acids long. Germline loops: CDR1 SGHTA, CDR2 FQGNSA. The DNA for the CDR3 is TGTGCCAGCAGCTACGGTCCAGGGGACCTATTCTCACCCCTCCACTTT. Translated, it gives CASSYGPGDLFSPLHF.

This clone was seen only a few times. The chain links TRBV9 to TRBJ1-1; no clear D. Germline V gene lookup returns CDR1 SGDLS and CDR2 YYNGEE. Trimming stripped 2 bases from V and 2 bases from J, with 7 bases between. The CDR3 is 13 residues long. The CDR3 DNA reads as TGTGCCAGCAGCGTTGACGGAAACACTGAAGCTTTCTTT. It encodes CASSVDGNTEAFF.

The rearrangement links TRBV27 to TRBJ1-1; 10 nucleotides match TRBD1. V lost 5 bases and J lost 4; bases outside the gene matches: 4. The CDR3 runs 14 residues. Germline V gives CDR1 MNHEY, CDR2 SMNVEV (reference sequence). The CDR3 loop reads CASSTRTGGTEAFF. The CDR3 region has the DNA TGTGCCAGCAGTACAAGGACAGGGGGCACTGAAGCTTTCTTT.

The J gene is TRBJ1-4, the V gene TRBV7-6; TRBD1 agrees at 12 bases. Per germline, CDR1 SGHVS and CDR2 FNYEAQ. The V segment lost 5 bases and the J segment 1 base; nucleotides outside the gene matches: 5. The CDR3 loop spans 17 amino acids. The CDR3 DNA follows: TGTGCCAGCAGCCCGGGGACAGGGGGCTTAACTAATGAAAAACTGTTTTTT. Encoded protein: CASSPGTGGLTNEKLFF.

The chain employs TRBV9 and TRBJ2-7; D gene unclear. Germline V gene lookup returns CDR1 SGDLS and CDR2 YYNGEE. Trimming left V 5 bases short and J 2 bases short, with 14 bases between. The CDR3 length is 14 residues. The CDR3 DNA sequence: TGTGCCAGCAGTTCAGATGTCTCGGCCTACGAGCAGTACTTC. It yields the protein CASSSDVSAYEQYF. The full variable domain, completed using reference TRBV9 and TRBJ2-7, is DSGVTQTPKHLITATGQRVTLRCSPRSGDLSVYWYQQSLDQGLQFLIQYYNGEERAKGNILERFSAQQFPDLHSELNLSSLELGDSALYFCASSSDVSAYEQYFGPGTRLTVT.

This chain connects TRBV18 to TRBJ1-1; D unclear. The germline V gene has CDR1 KGHSH and CDR2 LQKENI. V was shortened by 6 bases and J by 6 bases, with 23 bases between the two germline ends. CDR3 size: 16 residues. The CDR3 reads CASSHPSVGGDPEAFF. The CDR3 region has the DNA TGTGCCAGCTCTCATCCCTCGGTCGGAGGCGATCCTGAAGCTTTCTTT. Complete variable domain (other parts from reference TRBV18 and TRBJ1-1): NAGVMQNPRHLVRRRGQEARLRCSPMKGHSHVYWYRQLPEEGLKFMVYLQKENIIDESGMPKERFSAEFPKEGPSILRIQQVVRGDSAAYFCASSHPSVGGDPEAFFGQGTRLTVV.

CDR3 coding DNA: TGTGCCAGCAGTTACACCGTAACTGATCAGCCCCAGCATTTT. Protein: CASSYTVTDQPQHF. The chain carries TRBV6-5 and TRBJ1-5, with D unresolved. This CDR3 spans 14 amino acids. Trimming shortened V by 2 bases and J by 5 bases, and 10 bases separated the two germline ends. The germline V gene has CDR1 MNHEY and CDR2 SVGAGI.

This clone counts as large. This sequence joins TRBV14 and TRBJ1-1; 7 bases map to TRBD1. Germline V gene sequence: CDR1 SGHDN, CDR2 FVKESK. Germline trimming cut 3 bases from V and 11 bases from J; bases unmatched to any gene: 3. The CDR3 totals 11 residues. CDR3 residues: CASSQSGGAFF. In nucleotides, the CDR3 is TGTGCCAGCAGCCAGTCAGGGGGGGCTTTCTTT.

CDR3 loop: CASSLEKGGRTDTQYF. CDR3 in DNA: TGTGCCAGCAGCTTAGAGAAGGGGGGGCGCACAGATACGCAGTATTTT. V usage is TRBV7-3 and J usage is TRBJ2-3, with a possible D match to TRBD2 (7 bases). The germline CDR1 and CDR2 sequences are SGHTA and FQGTGA. The CDR3 runs to 16 residues. Trimming pared 2 bases from V and 1 base from J, leaving 13 bases between.

This clone showed up just a few times. This sequence joins TRBV28 and TRBJ2-5, with TRBD1 as a possible D gene (6 bases). This CDR3 contains 15 residues. Trimming pared 6 bases from V and 3 bases from J, leaving 17 bases between. The V gene's germline CDR1 is MDHEN and CDR2 SYDVKM. The CDR3 DNA reads as TGTGCCAGCAGCTCATCCAAGTACAGGGAAGAGACCCAGTACTTC. It translates to CASSSSKYREETQYF.

The gene calls are TRBV19 and TRBJ1-5, with D perhaps matching TRBD1 (5 bases). The CDR3 loop spans 19 amino acids. In germline, CDR1 is LNHDA, CDR2 SQIVND (reference sequence). Trimming took 5 bases from V and 5 from J, leaving 28 bases between them. For the CDR3, the DNA is TGTGCCAGTAGTGCGACCATGGCCCTAGGCTTTTGGGACTATCAGCCCCAGCATTTT. Encoded protein: CASSATMALGFWDYQPQHF.

The chain carries TRBV2 and TRBJ2-7; no reliable D call. The germline V gene encodes CDR1 SNHLY and CDR2 FYNNEI. This CDR3 is 14 amino acids long. V dropped 6 bases and J dropped 0 bases, with 12 bases sitting between them. Here the CDR3 reads CASRVGRTSYEQYF. The DNA of the CDR3 is TGTGCCAGCAGGGTCGGGCGGACCTCCTACGAGCAGTACTTC.

The V call is TRBV5-6, the J call TRBJ2-2, with a tentative D call TRBD1 (5 bases). The germline V and J ends were trimmed by 0 bases and 5 bases, with 11 bases remaining between them. The CDR3 spans 15 residues. The germline gives CDR1 SGHDT, CDR2 YYEEEE. CDR3 loop: CASSLAETVTGELFF. CDR3 in DNA: TGTGCCAGCAGCTTGGCCGAGACAGTTACCGGGGAGCTGTTTTTT.

This clone was counted only a few times. The chain links TRBV9 to TRBJ2-7, with a possible D match to TRBD1 (6 bases). Trimming shortened V by 8 bases and J by 3 bases, and 15 bases separated the two germline ends. Germline loops: CDR1 SGDLS, CDR2 YYNGEE. This CDR3 is 13 amino acids long. This CDR3 is CASNLQGGYEQYF. The CDR3 DNA is TGTGCCAGTAACCTACAGGGTGGCTACGAGCAGTACTTC. The full variable domain, completed using reference TRBV9 and TRBJ2-7, is DSGVTQTPKHLITATGQRVTLRCSPRSGDLSVYWYQQSLDQGLQFLIQYYNGEERAKGNILERFSAQQFPDLHSELNLSSLELGDSALYFCASNLQGGYEQYFGPGTRLTVT.

The V gene is TRBV27, the J gene TRBJ2-2, with 11 bases that match TRBD2. There are 18 residues in the CDR3. Germline lookup yields CDR1 MNHEY and CDR2 SMNVEV (reference sequence). V was clipped by 6 bases and J by 5 bases; unmatched bases: 14. Here the CDR3 DNA reads TGTGCCAGCAGCCAGGAAGGGACTAGCGGCAGAAAGACCGGGGAGCTGTTTTTT. Translation: CASSQEGTSGRKTGELFF.

V and J are TRBV7-9 and TRBJ2-6; D gene unclear. CDR1 and CDR2 (germline): SEHNR, FQNEAQ (reference sequence). The length of the CDR3 is 15 residues. The V gene lost 3 bases and the J gene lost 2 bases, with 8 bases spanning the gap. The CDR3, as DNA: TGTGCCAGCAGCTTTGCGGTTACTGGGGCCAACGTCCTGACTTTC. Its translation: CASSFAVTGANVLTF.

As DNA, the CDR3 is TGTGCCAGCAGCCCTCAGGACGACCAAGAGACCCAGTACTTC. Amino acid sequence: CASSPQDDQETQYF. The rearrangement links TRBV4-2 to TRBJ2-5, with D unresolved. CDR3 length: 14 amino acids. The V gene lost 4 bases and the J gene lost 0 bases, with 9 bases spanning the gap. In germline, CDR1 is LGHNA, CDR2 YNFKEQ.

Judged by abundance, this clone is medium-sized (0.01 to 0.1%). The chain has TRBV28 and TRBJ2-5; D may be TRBD2 (6 bases). Per the germline V gene, CDR1 is MDHEN and CDR2 is SYDVKM. Between the trimmed V and J ends, which lost 4 bases and 4 bases, there was a span of 13 bases. This CDR3 is 14 amino acids long. The CDR3 DNA is TGTGCCAGCAGTTCACCCCTGGGGGGAGAGACCCAGTACTTC. Translation: CASSSPLGGETQYF.

The V and J genes are TRBV2 and TRBJ2-3, with TRBD2 as a possible D gene (7 bases). Germline CDR1 reads SNHLY; CDR2 reads FYNNEI. CDR3 length: 15 residues. V lost 8 bases, J lost 3 bases, and 18 bases lay in between. DNA for the CDR3: TGTGCCAGCCGAATGGGAGGGGGTTGGACAGATACGCAGTATTTT. Protein sequence: CASRMGGGWTDTQYF.

The chain couples TRBV27 to TRBJ1-1; possible D gene TRBD1, 5 bases. Trimming shortened V by 2 bases and J by 1 base, and 8 bases separated the two germline ends. The length of the CDR3 is 14 residues. Germline lookup yields CDR1 MNHEY and CDR2 SMNVEV (reference sequence). The CDR3 sequence is CASSLQGSNTEAFF. In DNA, the CDR3 is TGTGCCAGCAGTTTACAGGGCTCGAACACTGAAGCTTTCTTT.

This chain connects TRBV30 to TRBJ2-1, with 11 bases lining up with TRBD2. The ends lost 2 bases at V and 3 bases at J; junction bases unmatched: 3. Looked up from germline, CDR1 is GTSNPN and CDR2 is SVGIG (reference sequence). The CDR3 contains 15 residues. CDR3 protein: CAWSTTSGGYNEQFF. The CDR3 DNA sequence: TGTGCCTGGAGTACTACTAGCGGGGGCTACAATGAGCAGTTCTTC. The full variable domain, in which reference TRBV30 and TRBJ2-1 provide the parts outside the CDR3, is SQTIHQWPATLVQPVGSPLSLECTVEGTSNPNLYWYRQAAGRGLQLLFYSVGIGQISSEVPQNLSASRPQDRQFILSSKKLLLSDSGFYLCAWSTTSGGYNEQFFGPGTRLTVL.